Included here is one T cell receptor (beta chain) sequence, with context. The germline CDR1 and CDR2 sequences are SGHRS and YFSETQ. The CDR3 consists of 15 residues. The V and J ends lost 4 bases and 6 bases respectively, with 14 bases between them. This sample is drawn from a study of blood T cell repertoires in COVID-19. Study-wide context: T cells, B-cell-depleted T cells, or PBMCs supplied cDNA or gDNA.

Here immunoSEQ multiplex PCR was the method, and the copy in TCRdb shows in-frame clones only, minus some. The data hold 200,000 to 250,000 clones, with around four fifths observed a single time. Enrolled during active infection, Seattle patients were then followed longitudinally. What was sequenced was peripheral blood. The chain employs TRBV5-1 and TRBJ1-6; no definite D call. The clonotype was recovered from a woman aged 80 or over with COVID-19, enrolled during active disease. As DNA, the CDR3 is TGCGCCAGCAGCGGTGTGCCAGGTGGTAATTCACCCCTCCACTTT. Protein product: CASSGVPGGNSPLHF. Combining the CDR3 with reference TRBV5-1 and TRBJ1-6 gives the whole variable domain KAGVTQTPRYLIKTRGQQVTLSCSPISGHRSVSWYQQTPGQGLQFLFEYFSETQRNKGNFPGRFSGRQFSNSRSEMNVSTLELGDSALYLCASSGVPGGNSPLHFGNGTRLTVT.